The source of this T cell receptor beta chain is a study of T cell responses to AZD1222 COVID-19 vaccine. Overall study results and limits: Vaccine-associated CD4 TCRs ranged over spike, dominating at 160-218 and 743-854. Unmutated variant regions are reportedly targeted by nearly half of spike-specific TCRs. Only a handful of AZD1222 recipients tested seropositive at baseline. Females made up more of the donors, who were largely white British, and clonal diversity may have come out too low.

V dropped 5 bases and J dropped 7 bases, with 11 bases sitting between them. The germline V gene encodes CDR1 MGHRA and CDR2 YSYEKL. CDR3 size: 12 residues. A remark on this clone: As yet, its antigen is unknown.

Profiling relied on immunoSEQ multiplex PCR, and the TCRdb table lists in-frame clones only, not all of them. The sample includes approximately 79,000 clones, nearly 90% of them seen just once. The rearrangement joins TRBV4-1 to TRBJ1-1; no firm D call. Sequenced here: peripheral blood, sampled on day 0 of AZD1222 vaccination. The origin of this receptor is an adult in good health. The CDR3 DNA reads as TGCGCCAGCAGCGGGCGTACAGATGAAGCTTTCTTT. Amino acid sequence: CASSGRTDEAFF.